Here is one TCR beta chain with its context. The data were taken from a study of blood T cell repertoires in COVID-19. The wider study: The origin of the acute and convalescent COVID-19 samples was the United States, Italy and Spain. From T cells, B-cell-depleted T cells, or PBMCs came the material, which was cDNA or gDNA.

Per the study methods: Amplified reference gene primers provided the basis for estimating nucleated cell counts. The method was immunoSEQ multiplex PCR; TCRdb's version includes in-frame clones alone and lacks a portion of them. The DNA gave D and trimming, while V, J and clone size come from that table. The repertoire holds 150,000 to 200,000 clones, roughly 90% seen once, with roughly a sixth in the top ten. Germline assignment: CDR1 MNHEY and CDR2 SVGAGI. The CDR3 consists of 12 residues. J lost 7 bases, V lost 11 bases, and 10 bases had no gene match. Sequences were obtained from peripheral blood. This clonotype was obtained from a man aged 55 to 70 with active or convalescent COVID-19. This chain links TRBV6-5 with TRBJ1-1; TRBD1 matches at 7 bases. The CDR3 DNA sequence: TGTGCCGTCCAACAGGGGTGGATTGAAGCTTTCTTT. Translation gives CAVQQGWIEAFF.